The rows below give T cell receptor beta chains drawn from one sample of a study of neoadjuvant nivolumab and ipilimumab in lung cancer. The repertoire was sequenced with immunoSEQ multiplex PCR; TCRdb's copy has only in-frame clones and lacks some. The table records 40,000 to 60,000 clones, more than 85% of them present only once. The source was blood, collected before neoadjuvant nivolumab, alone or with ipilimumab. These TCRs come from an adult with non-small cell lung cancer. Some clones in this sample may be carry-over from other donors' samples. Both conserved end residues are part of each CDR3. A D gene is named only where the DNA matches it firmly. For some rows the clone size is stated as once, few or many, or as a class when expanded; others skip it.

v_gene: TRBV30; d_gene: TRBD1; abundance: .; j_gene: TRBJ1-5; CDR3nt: TGTGCCTGGAGTGCTGGGACAGCGATCAATCAGCCCCAGCATTTT; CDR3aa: CAWSAGTAINQPQHF
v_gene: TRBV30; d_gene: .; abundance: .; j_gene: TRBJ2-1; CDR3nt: TGTGCCTGGAGTGTAGGGACATCCGGCTCCTACAATGAGCAGTTCTTC; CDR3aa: CAWSVGTSGSYNEQFF
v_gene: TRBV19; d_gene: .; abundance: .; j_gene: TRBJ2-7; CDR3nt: TGTGCCAGTAGTATACCCGGCTCCTACGAGCAGTACTTC; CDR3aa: CASSIPGSYEQYF
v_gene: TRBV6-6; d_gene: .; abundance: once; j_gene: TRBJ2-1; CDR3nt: TGTGCCAGCAGTTTAACGGGCAGTTACAATGAGCAGTTCTTC; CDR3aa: CASSLTGSYNEQFF
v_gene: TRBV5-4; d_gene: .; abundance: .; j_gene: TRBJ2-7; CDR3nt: TGTGCCAGCAGCTTAGAGGGTACCTACGAGCAGTACTTC; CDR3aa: CASSLEGTYEQYF
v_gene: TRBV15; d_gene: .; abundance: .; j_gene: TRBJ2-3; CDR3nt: TGTGCCACCAGTTTTACGGGGAGAGATACGCAGTATTTT; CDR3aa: CATSFTGRDTQYF
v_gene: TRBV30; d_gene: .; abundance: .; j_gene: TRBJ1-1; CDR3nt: TGTGCCTGGGCATGGAGGGTGGGGGACACTGAAGCTTTCTTT; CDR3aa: CAWAWRVGDTEAFF
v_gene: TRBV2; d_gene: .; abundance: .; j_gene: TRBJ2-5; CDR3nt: TGTGCCAGCCTGGAGGGGCGTAAGTACCAAGAGACCCAGTACTTC; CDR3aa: CASLEGRKYQETQYF
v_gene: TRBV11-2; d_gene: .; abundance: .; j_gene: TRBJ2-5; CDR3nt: TGTGCCAGCAGCTTAGTCGGGACCGAGACCCAGTACTTC; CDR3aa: CASSLVGTETQYF
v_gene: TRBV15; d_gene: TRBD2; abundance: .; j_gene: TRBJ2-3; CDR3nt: TGTGCCACCTTTAGCGGGTTTGGCACAGATACGCAGTATTTT; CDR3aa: CATFSGFGTDTQYF
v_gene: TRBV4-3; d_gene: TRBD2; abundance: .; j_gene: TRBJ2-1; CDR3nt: TGCGCCAGCAGTAGGACTAGCGGGAGCAATGAGCAGTTCTTC; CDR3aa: CASSRTSGSNEQFF
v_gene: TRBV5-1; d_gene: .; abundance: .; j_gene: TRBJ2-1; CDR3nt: TGCGCCAGCAGCTTGGGGGGGGACAATGAGCAGTTCTTC; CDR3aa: CASSLGGDNEQFF
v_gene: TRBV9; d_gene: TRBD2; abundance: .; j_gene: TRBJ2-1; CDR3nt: TGTGCCAGCAACGTCGCGGGAGGAAGGGGGGAGCAGTTCTTC; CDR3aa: CASNVAGGRGEQFF
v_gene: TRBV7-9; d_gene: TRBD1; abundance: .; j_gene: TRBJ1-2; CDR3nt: TGTGCCAGCAGCTTGGAGGACAGGGGACGGAGTGGCTACACCTTC; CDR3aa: CASSLEDRGRSGYTF
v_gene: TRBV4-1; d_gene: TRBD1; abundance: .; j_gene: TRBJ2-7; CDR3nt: TGCGCCAGCAGCGGGGACAGAGGGGATCACGAGCAGTACTTC; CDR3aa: CASSGDRGDHEQYF
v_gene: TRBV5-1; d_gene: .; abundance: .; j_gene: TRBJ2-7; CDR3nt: TGCGCCAGCAGCCCCCGCGGGACAGCGTCCTACGAGCAGTACTTC; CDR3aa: CASSPRGTASYEQYF
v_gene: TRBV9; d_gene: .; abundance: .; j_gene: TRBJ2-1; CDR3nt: TGTGCCAGCAGCCTTCGGGAGTTCTCCAATGAGCAGTTCTTC; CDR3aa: CASSLREFSNEQFF
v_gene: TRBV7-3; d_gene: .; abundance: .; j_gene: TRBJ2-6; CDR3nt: TGTGCCAGCCAACAAGTCTCTGGGGCCAACGTCCTGACTTTC; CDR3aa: CASQQVSGANVLTF
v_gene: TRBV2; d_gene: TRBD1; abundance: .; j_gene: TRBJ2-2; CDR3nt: TGTGCCAGCAAGGAGACAGGGGGAGCCGGGGAGCTGTTTTTT; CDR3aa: CASKETGGAGELFF
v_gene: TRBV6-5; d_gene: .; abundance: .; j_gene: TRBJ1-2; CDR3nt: TGTGCCAGCAGTTACTTCCCCCCCGGGACGGATTATGGCTACACCTTC; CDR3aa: CASSYFPPGTDYGYTF
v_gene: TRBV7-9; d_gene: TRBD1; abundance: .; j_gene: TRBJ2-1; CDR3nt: TGTGCCAGCAGCCCACAGGGGGAAGGGTACAATGAGCAGTTCTTC; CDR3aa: CASSPQGEGYNEQFF
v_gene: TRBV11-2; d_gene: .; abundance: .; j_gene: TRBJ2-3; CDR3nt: TGTGCCAGCAGCTTTACAGGGTCTACGGAGGATACGCAGTATTTT; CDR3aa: CASSFTGSTEDTQYF
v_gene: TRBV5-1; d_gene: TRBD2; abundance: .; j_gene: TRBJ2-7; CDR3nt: TGCGCCAGCAGGGCTAGCGGGACTAGGGAGCAGTACTTC; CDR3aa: CASRASGTREQYF
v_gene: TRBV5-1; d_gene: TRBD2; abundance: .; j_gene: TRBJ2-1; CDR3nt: TGCGCCAGCAGCTACCTACCGGGACTAGCGGGCAACAATGAGCAGTTCTTC; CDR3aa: CASSYLPGLAGNNEQFF
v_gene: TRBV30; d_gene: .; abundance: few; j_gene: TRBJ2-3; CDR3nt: TGTGCCTGGGGTCTGGGGGATACGCAGTATTTT; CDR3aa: CAWGLGDTQYF
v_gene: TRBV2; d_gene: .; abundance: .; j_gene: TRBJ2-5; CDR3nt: TGTGCCAGCAGCCCGAGGCCACAAGAGACCCAGTACTTC; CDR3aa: CASSPRPQETQYF
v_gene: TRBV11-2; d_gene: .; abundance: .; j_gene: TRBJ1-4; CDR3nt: TGTGCCAGCAGCTTACTCAGCCACAGCGTCAATGAAAAACTGTTTTTT; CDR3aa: CASSLLSHSVNEKLFF
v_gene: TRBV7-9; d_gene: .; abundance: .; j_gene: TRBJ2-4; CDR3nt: TGTGCCAGCAGCTTACTGGCGGCCTTCGCCAAAAACATTCAGTACTTC; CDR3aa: CASSLLAAFAKNIQYF
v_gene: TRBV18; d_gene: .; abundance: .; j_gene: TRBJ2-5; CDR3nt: TGTGCCAGCTCACCACTGATTAGCGGCAGTCAAGAGACCCAGTACTTC; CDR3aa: CASSPLISGSQETQYF
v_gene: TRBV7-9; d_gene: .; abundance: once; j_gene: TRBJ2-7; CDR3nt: TGTGCCAGCAGTCAAATTACCGGGCTCCCCTACGAGCAGTACTTC; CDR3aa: CASSQITGLPYEQYF
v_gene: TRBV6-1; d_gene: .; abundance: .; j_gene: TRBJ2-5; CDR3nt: TGTGCCAGCAGTGGGTTAAGTGAAGAGACCCAGTACTTC; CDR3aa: CASSGLSEETQYF
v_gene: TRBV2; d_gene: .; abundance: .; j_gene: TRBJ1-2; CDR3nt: TGTGCCAGCAGCGTTGAAGGCGCCTCCTACTATGGCTACACCTTC; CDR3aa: CASSVEGASYYGYTF
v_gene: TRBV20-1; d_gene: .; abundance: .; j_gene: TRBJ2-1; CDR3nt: TGCAGTGCACAGGGCCGCAATGAGCAGTTCTTC; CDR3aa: CSAQGRNEQFF
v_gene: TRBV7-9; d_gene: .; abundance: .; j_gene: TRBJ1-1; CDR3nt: TGTGCCAGCAGCCCCGGGACGACAAACACTGAAGCTTTCTTT; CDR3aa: CASSPGTTNTEAFF
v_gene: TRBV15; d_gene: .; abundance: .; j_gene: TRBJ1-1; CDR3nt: TGTGCCACCAGCAGAGCTGAGGGGCACGCTGAAGCTTTCTTT; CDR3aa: CATSRAEGHAEAFF
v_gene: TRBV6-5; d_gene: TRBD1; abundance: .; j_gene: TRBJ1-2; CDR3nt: TGTGCCAGCAATCCCGGGACAGCGAACTTTTATGGCTACACCTTC; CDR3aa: CASNPGTANFYGYTF
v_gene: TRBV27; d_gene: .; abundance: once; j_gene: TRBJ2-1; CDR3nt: TGTGCCAGCAGTTTAGGCGGCCAGAGGTTCGATGAGCAGTTCTTC; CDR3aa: CASSLGGQRFDEQFF
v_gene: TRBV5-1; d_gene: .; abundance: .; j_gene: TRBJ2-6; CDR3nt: TGCGCCAGCAGCCCGGACACTGGGGCCAACGTCCTGACTTTC; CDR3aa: CASSPDTGANVLTF
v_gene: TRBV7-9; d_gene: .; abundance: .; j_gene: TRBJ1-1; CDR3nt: TGTGCCAGCAGTCCCGCACGGGGCGGAGAGACTGAAGCTTTCTTT; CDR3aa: CASSPARGGETEAFF
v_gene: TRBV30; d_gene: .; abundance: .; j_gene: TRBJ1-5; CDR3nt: TGTGCCTGGAGCGGGGGGGGAGTCAATCAGCCCCAGCATTTT; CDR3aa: CAWSGGGVNQPQHF
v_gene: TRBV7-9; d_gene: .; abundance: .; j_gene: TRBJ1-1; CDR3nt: TGTGCCAGCAGCTCGACGGGGGTGGCGGAAGCTTTCTTT; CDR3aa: CASSSTGVAEAFF
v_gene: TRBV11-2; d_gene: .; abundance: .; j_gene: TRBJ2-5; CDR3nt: TGTACCAGCAGCAACGACTATCAAGAGACCCAGTACTTC; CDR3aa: CTSSNDYQETQYF
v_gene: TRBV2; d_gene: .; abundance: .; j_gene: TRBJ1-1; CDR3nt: TGTGCCAGCACCAAGACGACGAACACTGAAGCTTTCTTT; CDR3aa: CASTKTTNTEAFF
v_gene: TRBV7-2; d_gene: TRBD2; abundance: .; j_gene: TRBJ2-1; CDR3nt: TGTGCCAGCAGCCCAACGACTAGCGGAGCCGGTGAGCAGTTCTTC; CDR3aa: CASSPTTSGAGEQFF
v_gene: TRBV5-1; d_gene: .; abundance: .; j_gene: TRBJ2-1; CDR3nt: TGCGCCAGCAGCTCTGGCGGGGGCCGTACCTACAATGAGCAGTTCTTC; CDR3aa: CASSSGGGRTYNEQFF
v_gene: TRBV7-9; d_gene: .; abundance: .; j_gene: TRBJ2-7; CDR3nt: TGTGCCAGCAGCACCTACAGCGAGCAGTACTTC; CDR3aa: CASSTYSEQYF